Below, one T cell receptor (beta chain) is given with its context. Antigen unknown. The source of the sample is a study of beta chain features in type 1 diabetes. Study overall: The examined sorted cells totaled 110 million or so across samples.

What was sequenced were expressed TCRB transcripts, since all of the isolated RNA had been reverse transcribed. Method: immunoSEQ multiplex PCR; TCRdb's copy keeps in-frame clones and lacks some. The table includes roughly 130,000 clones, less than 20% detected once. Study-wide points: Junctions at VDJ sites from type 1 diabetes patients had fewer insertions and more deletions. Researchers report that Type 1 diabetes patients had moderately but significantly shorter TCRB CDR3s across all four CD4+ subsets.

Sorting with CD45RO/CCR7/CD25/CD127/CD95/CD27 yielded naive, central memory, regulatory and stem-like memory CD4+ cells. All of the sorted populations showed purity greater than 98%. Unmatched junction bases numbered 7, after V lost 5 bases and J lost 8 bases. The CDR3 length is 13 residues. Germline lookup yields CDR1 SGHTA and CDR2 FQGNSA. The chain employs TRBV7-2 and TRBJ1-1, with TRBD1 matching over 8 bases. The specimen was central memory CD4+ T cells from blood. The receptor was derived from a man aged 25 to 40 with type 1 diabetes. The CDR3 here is CASSQTRDREAFF. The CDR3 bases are TGTGCCAGCAGCCAAACCCGGGACAGGGAAGCTTTCTTT.